This TCR beta chain was observed in a study of T cell repertoires in cytomegalovirus infection. The V segment lost 3 bases and the J segment 0 bases; nucleotides outside the gene matches: 7. The CDR3 covers 16 residues. Comment on this clonotype: A read error may explain this, as a much larger clone is one base away.

TCRdb reprocessed the reads via MiXCR and lists one record per CDR3 protein. The data contain 270,000 or so distinct CDR3 sequences, 15% to 20% of them seen just once; the ten biggest clones take up less than 50%. The V and J genes are TRBV12-3 or TRBV12-4 and TRBJ2-5, with 7 bases aligning to TRBD1. The receptor was isolated from a human donor in good health (CMV status not recorded). Some clones in this sample may be carry-over from other donors' samples. Input material: CD8+ T cells from PBMCs. This CDR3 is CASSFGRQGDQETQYF. CDR3 bases: TGTGCCAGCAGTTTTGGGAGACAGGGTGACCAAGAGACCCAGTACTTC.